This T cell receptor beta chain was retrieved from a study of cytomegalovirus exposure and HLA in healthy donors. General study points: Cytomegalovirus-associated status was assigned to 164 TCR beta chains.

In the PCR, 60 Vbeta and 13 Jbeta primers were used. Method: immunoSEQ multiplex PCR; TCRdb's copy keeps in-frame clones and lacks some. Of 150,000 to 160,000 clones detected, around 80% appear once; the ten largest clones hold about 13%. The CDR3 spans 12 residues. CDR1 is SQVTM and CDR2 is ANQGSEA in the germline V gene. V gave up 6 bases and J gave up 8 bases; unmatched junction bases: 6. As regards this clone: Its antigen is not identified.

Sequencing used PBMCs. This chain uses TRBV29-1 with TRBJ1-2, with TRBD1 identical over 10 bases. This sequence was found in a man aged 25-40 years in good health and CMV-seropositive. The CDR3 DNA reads TGCAGCGTCAGACAGGGGGCGATGGGCTACACCTTC. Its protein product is CSVRQGAMGYTF.